This TCR beta chain was documented in a study of blood T cell repertoires in COVID-19. For the study at large: The United States, Italy and Spain were the sources of the acute and convalescent COVID-19 samples.

The CDR3 has 16 amino acids. The V gene's germline CDR1 is SQVTM and CDR2 ANQGSEA. With 5 bases clipped from V and 1 base from J, the junction kept 7 bases outside the gene matches. Participant reports of clinical history set cohort assignment. Original processing methods: Researchers report that nucleated cell counts were estimated from reference gene primer amplification. The data were produced by immunoSEQ multiplex PCR, yet TCRdb's version contains in-frame clones alone and is incomplete. That table supplies the V and J calls and clone size; D and trimming were determined from the DNA. The sample holds fewer than 400,000 clones; 80% to 90% are singletons and the top ten take 8% to 9.5%.

The chain couples TRBV29-1 to TRBJ2-1, with 11 bases fitting TRBD2. Sequencing was carried out using PBMCs or T cells enriched from blood (not recorded which). This TCR derives from a woman aged 18 to 35 who had recovered from COVID-19. This chain's CDR3 is CSVHLAGGPSYNEQFF. The CDR3 nucleotides read TGCAGCGTTCATCTAGCGGGGGGCCCATCCTACAATGAGCAGTTCTTC.